This T cell receptor beta chain stems from a study of T cell changes during pregnancy in multiple sclerosis. Method: immunoSEQ multiplex PCR; TCRdb's copy keeps in-frame clones and lacks some. This sample has approximately 50,000 clones; approximately 90% occur once, and the top ten carry 0.39%. Germline V CDR1 and CDR2: MNHEY, SVGAGI. The CDR3 is 15 residues long. The V gene end was trimmed by 6 bases and the J gene end by 6 bases; junction bases not matched to a gene: 7. The rearrangement links TRBV6-5 to TRBJ2-7, with 14 positions matching TRBD2. This TCR was sampled from a female donor with multiple sclerosis, enrolled in a pregnancy study. The material sequenced was CD4+ T cells from peripheral blood mononuclear cells, taken after pregnancy. CDR3 bases: TGTGCCAGCAGACCCGGGACTAGCGGGAGTGCCGAGCAGTACTTC. Protein product: CASRPGTSGSAEQYF.